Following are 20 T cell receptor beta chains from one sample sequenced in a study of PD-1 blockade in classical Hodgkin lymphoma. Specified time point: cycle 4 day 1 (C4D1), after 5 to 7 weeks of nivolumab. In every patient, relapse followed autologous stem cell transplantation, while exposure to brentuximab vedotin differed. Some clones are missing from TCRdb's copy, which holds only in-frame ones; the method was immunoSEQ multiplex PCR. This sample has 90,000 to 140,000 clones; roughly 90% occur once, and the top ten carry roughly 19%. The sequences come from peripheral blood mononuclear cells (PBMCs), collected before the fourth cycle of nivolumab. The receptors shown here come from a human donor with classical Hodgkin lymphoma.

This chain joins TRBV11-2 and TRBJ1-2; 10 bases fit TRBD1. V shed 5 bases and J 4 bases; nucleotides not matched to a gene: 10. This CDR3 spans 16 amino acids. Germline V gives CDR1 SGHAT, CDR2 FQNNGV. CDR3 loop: CASSHHWDRGSYGYTF. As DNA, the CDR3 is TGTGCCAGCAGCCATCATTGGGACAGGGGTAGCTATGGCTACACCTTC.

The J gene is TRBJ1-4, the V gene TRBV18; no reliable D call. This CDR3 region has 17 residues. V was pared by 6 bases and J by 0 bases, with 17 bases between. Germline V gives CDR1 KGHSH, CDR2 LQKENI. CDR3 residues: CASSQTAGSPTNEKLFF. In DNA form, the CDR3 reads TGTGCCAGCTCCCAAACGGCGGGGTCCCCAACTAATGAAAAACTGTTTTTT.

CDR3 DNA sequence: TGCGCCAGCAGCCCCCTCATCCTGGGGGACACCGGGGAGCTGTTTTTT. It is translated as CASSPLILGDTGELFF. V usage is TRBV5-1 and J usage is TRBJ2-2; D is possibly TRBD1 or TRBD2 (5 bases each). Germline V CDR1 and CDR2: SGHRS, YFSETQ. Trimming stripped 4 bases from V and 3 bases from J, with 16 bases between. The CDR3 extends over 16 amino acids.

In DNA, the CDR3 is TGTGCCAGCGGCTTGTTGGGGGGGAACACTGAAGCTTTCTTT. Residues: CASGLLGGNTEAFF. The V and J genes are TRBV27 and TRBJ1-1; D perhaps matches TRBD1 (5 bases). The CDR3 covers 14 residues. The germline gives CDR1 MNHEY, CDR2 SMNVEV (reference sequence). Trimming took 8 bases from V and 1 from J, leaving 14 bases between them.

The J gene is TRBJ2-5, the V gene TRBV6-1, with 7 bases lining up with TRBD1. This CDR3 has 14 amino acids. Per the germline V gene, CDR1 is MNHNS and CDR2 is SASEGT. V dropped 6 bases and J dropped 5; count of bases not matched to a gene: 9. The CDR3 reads CASRETGLSETQYF. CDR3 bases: TGTGCCAGCAGGGAGACAGGGCTGTCGGAGACCCAGTACTTC.

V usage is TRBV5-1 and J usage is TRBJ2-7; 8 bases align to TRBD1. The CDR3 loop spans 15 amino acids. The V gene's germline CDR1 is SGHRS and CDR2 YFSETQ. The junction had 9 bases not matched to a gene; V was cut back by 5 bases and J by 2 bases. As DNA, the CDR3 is TGCGCCAGCAGTTCTCAGGGGGCTATCGCCTACGAGCAGTACTTC. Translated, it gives CASSSQGAIAYEQYF.

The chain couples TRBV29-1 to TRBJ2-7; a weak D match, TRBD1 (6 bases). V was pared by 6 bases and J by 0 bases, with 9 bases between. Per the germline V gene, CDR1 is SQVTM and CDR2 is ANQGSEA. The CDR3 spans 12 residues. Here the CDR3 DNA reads TGCAGCGTATCAGGGGACTCCTACGAGCAGTACTTC. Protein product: CSVSGDSYEQYF.

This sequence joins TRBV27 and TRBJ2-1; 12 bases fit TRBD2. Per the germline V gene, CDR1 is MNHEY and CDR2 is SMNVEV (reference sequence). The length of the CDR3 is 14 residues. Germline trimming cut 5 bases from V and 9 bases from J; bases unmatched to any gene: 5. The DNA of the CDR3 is TGTGCCAGCAGTCTAGCGGGGGGGGCGGGTGAGCAGTTCTTC. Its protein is CASSLAGGAGEQFF.

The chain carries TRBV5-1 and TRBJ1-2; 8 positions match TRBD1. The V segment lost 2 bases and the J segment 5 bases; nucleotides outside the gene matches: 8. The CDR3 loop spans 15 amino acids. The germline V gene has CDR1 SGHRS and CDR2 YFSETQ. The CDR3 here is CASSFEGTGPYGYTF. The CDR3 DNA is TGCGCCAGCAGCTTTGAGGGGACAGGACCTTATGGCTACACCTTC.

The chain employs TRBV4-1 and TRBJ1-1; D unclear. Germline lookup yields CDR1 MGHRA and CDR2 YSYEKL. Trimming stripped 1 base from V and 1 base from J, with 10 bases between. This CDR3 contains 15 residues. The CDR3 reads CASSQAPGSNTEAFF. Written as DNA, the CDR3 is TGCGCCAGCAGCCAAGCTCCTGGGTCGAACACTGAAGCTTTCTTT.

CDR3 region: CSVGYRGRNTGELFF. The CDR3 nucleotides read TGCAGCGTTGGATACAGGGGGCGTAACACCGGGGAGCTGTTTTTT. The chain is built from TRBV29-1 and TRBJ2-2; 9 bases agree with TRBD1. Trimming removed 4 bases from V and 2 bases from J; junction bases left unmatched: 5. The CDR3 length is 15 residues. The germline V gene encodes CDR1 SQVTM and CDR2 ANQGSEA.

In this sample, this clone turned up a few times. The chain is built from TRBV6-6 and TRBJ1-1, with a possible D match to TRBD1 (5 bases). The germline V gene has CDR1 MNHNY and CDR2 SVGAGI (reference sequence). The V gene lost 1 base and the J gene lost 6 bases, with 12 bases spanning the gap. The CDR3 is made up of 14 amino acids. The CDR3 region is CASSYFTQGAEAFF. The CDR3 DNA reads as TGTGCCAGCAGTTACTTCACCCAAGGGGCTGAAGCTTTCTTT.

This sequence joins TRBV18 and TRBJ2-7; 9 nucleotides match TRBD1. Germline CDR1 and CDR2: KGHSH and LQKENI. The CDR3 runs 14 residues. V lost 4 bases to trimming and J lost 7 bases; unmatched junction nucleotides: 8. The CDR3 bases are TGTGCCAGCTCACTCGGGACAGGGCCACAGGAGCAGTACTTC. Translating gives CASSLGTGPQEQYF. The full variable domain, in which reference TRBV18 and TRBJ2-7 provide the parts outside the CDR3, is NAGVMQNPRHLVRRRGQEARLRCSPMKGHSHVYWYRQLPEEGLKFMVYLQKENIIDESGMPKERFSAEFPKEGPSILRIQQVVRGDSAAYFCASSLGTGPQEQYFGPGTRLTVT.

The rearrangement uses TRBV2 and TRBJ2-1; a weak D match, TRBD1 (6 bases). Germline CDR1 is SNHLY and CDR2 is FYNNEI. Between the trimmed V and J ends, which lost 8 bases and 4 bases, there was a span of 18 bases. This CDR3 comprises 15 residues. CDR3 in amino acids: CASGRGQGRYNEQFF. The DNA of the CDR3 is TGTGCCAGCGGCCGAGGGCAGGGGAGATACAATGAGCAGTTCTTC.

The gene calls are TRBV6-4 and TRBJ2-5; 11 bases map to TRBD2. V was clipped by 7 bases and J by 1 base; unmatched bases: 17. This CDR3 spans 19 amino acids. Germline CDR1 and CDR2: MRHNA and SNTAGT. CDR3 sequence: CASIRGHSWTSGFQETQYF. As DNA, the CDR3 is TGTGCCAGCATCAGAGGACACTCCTGGACTAGCGGGTTCCAAGAGACCCAGTACTTC.

CDR3 residues: CASRLQGGF. The CDR3 bases are TGTGCAAGTCGCTTACAGGGGGGTTTC. The genes are TRBV12-2 and TRBJ2-7; TRBD1 is taken as the D call from the table, unchecked against the DNA. TRBV12-2 is given as a pseudogene. The CDR3 has 9 amino acids.

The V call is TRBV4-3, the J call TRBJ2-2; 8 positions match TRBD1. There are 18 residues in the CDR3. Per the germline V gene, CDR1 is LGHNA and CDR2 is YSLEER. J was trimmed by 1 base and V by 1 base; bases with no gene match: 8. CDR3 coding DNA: TGCGCCAGCAGCCAAGGGCAACAGGGGGATTTGAACACCGGGGAGCTGTTTTTT. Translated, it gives CASSQGQQGDLNTGELFF.

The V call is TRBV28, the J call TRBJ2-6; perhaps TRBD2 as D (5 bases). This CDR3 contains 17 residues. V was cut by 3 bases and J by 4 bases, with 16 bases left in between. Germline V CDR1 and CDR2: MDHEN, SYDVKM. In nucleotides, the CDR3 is TGTGCCAGCAGTTTTCGGGATTCGGCAATAGGGGCCAACGTCCTGACTTTC. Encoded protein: CASSFRDSAIGANVLTF.

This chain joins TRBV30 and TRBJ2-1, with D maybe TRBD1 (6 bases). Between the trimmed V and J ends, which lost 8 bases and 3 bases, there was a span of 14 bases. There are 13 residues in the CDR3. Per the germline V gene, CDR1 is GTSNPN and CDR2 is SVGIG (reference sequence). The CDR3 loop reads CARRDTDYNEQFF. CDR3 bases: TGTGCCCGCCGGGACACAGACTACAATGAGCAGTTCTTC.

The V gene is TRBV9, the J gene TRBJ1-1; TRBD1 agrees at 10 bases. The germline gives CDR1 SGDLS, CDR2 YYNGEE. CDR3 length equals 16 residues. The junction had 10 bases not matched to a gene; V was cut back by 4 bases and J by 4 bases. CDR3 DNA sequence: TGTGCCAGCAGCCCCCCGGGACAGGGGTGGATCACTGAAGCTTTCTTT. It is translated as CASSPPGQGWITEAFF.